These T cell receptor beta chains were read from a single sample in a study of cytomegalovirus exposure and HLA in healthy donors. Some clones are missing from TCRdb's copy, which holds only in-frame ones; the method was immunoSEQ multiplex PCR. The data contain over 150,000 clones, 77% of them singletons. The sample taken for sequencing was PBMCs. All receptors derive from a woman aged 25 to 39 in good health and CMV-seropositive. The CDR3 runs from the conserved cysteine through the conserved F or W. Fields, in order: V gene, clone size, D gene, J gene, CDR3 DNA, CDR3 protein. The D gene is left open where the match is weak. The size of a clone is reported for some rows only, either as once, few or many, or as a class for expanded clones.

TRBV6-1	-	TRBD2	TRBJ2-7	TGTGCCAGCAGTACTAGCGGGAGCTCCTACGAGCAGTACTTC	CASSTSGSSYEQYF
TRBV10-2	-	-	TRBJ2-3	TGCGCCAGCAGTGACTGGGGCCCCGATACGCAGTATTTT	CASSDWGPDTQYF
TRBV29-1	-	TRBD2	TRBJ2-3	TGCACAGGCAAGGGACTAGCGGGAGAGGGAGATACGCAGTATTTT	CTGKGLAGEGDTQYF
TRBV29-1	-	TRBD1	TRBJ1-1	TGCAGCGTAACACAGGGGCCCGTGGGCACTGAAGCTTTCTTT	CSVTQGPVGTEAFF
TRBV15	-	TRBD2	TRBJ2-6	TGTGCCACCAGCAGAGATCATGGGACTAGAACCTCTGGGGCCAACGTCCTGACTTTC	CATSRDHGTRTSGANVLTF
TRBV6-5	-	-	TRBJ1-1	TGTGCCAGCAGTTACTCGGGACATCAGAACACTGAAGCTTTCTTT	CASSYSGHQNTEAFF
TRBV27	-	TRBD1	TRBJ2-3	TGTGCCAGCAGTTTGGGACAGGGAGTAGCAGATACGCAGTATTTT	CASSLGQGVADTQYF
TRBV29-1	-	TRBD1	TRBJ1-1	TGCAGCGTTGCCAGACAGGGGGCGACTGAAGCTTTCTTT	CSVARQGATEAFF
TRBV10-3	-	TRBD1	TRBJ1-5	TGTGCCATCACCACAGGGGAGGATCAGCCCCAGCATTTT	CAITTGEDQPQHF
TRBV27	-	TRBD2	TRBJ2-1	TGTGCCAGCTGGGGACTAGCGAAGTTCAATGAGCAGTTCTTC	CASWGLAKFNEQFF
TRBV28	-	TRBD1	TRBJ2-7	TGTGCCAGCAGTCAGCTTCACAGGGGGCGCCCTGGGGGGCAGTACTTC	CASSQLHRGRPGGQYF
TRBV5-1	once	-	TRBJ2-2	TGCGCCAGCAGCTTGGCACAGGGAAGCGGGGAGCTGTTTTTT	CASSLAQGSGELFF
TRBV5-1	-	-	TRBJ2-7	TGCGCCAGCAGCTTGGCCAGCGGGTCCCTAGGCGTCTCCTACGAGCAGTACTTC	CASSLASGSLGVSYEQYF
TRBV28	once	-	TRBJ2-5	TGTGCCAGCAGTTTTCTGGACAGAAAGCAAGAGACCCAGTACTTC	CASSFLDRKQETQYF
TRBV27	-	-	TRBJ2-7	TGTGCCAGCAGCCCAGGGAAACCCTACGAGCAGTACTTC	CASSPGKPYEQYF
TRBV28	-	TRBD1	TRBJ2-7	TGTGCCGGCGCACCGGGACAGGGGGGGCCCTACGAGCAGTACTTC	CAGAPGQGGPYEQYF
TRBV6-1	-	TRBD1	TRBJ1-2	TGTGCCAGCAGTGAAGCACAGGGGGTCTATGGCTACACCTTC	CASSEAQGVYGYTF
TRBV14	-	-	TRBJ1-1	TGTGCCAGCAGCCAAGGTGGCTTCATGAACACTGAAGCTTTCTTT	CASSQGGFMNTEAFF
TRBV27	-	TRBD2	TRBJ2-6	TGTGCCAGCAGTTTGGGACTAGCGGGAGTACCTGGGGCCAACGTCCTGACTTTC	CASSLGLAGVPGANVLTF
TRBV5-1	-	-	TRBJ2-1	TGCGCCAGCAGCTTAGGGCTCAGGGCCAATGAGCAGTTCTTC	CASSLGLRANEQFF
TRBV6-6	-	TRBD2	TRBJ2-2	TGTGCCAGCAGTTTAAGCGGGAGAAGCGGCGGGGAGCTGTTTTTT	CASSLSGRSGGELFF
TRBV27	-	-	TRBJ2-2	TGTGCCAGCAGTTTCGGGGATCGGGCCGGGGAGCTGTTTTTT	CASSFGDRAGELFF
TRBV5-1	-	TRBD1	TRBJ2-6	TGCGCCAGCAGCTTGGGGACAGGGACCCAAAGTGGGTCTGGGGCCAACGTCCTGACTTTC	CASSLGTGTQSGSGANVLTF
TRBV9	-	TRBD1	TRBJ1-2	TGTGCCAGCAGCGTTGGGGACAGGGAGATATATGGCTACACCTTC	CASSVGDREIYGYTF
TRBV10-1	-	-	TRBJ2-5	TGCGCCAGCAGTGAGAACAACCTCAAGACCCAGTACTTC	CASSENNLKTQYF
TRBV15	-	-	TRBJ1-1	TGTGCCACCAGCAGAGATTATGGGGTGGGAGCTGAAGCTTTCTTT	CATSRDYGVGAEAFF